This is a list of T cell receptor beta chains from one sample in a study of OX40 agonist ivuxolimab in advanced cancers. The table came from immunoSEQ multiplex PCR; TCRdb's copy has only in-frame clones and leaves some out. Of about 69,000 clones in the sample, 80% to 95% were seen once. The sample in question was CD4+ or CD8+ T cells sorted from blood, obtained in a trial of the OX40 agonist ivuxolimab. The receptors here all came from an adult with an advanced solid tumor such as melanoma, head and neck, liver or kidney cancer. CDR3s include the opening cysteine and the closing phenylalanine or tryptophan. The D gene is left open where the match is weak. Size is omitted from some rows. Given values are once, few, many or a class for expanded clones.

13 | . | TRBJ2-5 | TRBV30 | . | CASNRRVSETQYF | TGTGCCTCTAACCGGCGGGTTTCGGAGACCCAGTACTTC
16 | . | TRBJ1-2 | TRBV15 | . | CATSRGSGPIVGGYTF | TGTGCCACCAGCAGAGGGTCAGGCCCGATCGTGGGCGGCTACACCTTC
14 | . | TRBJ2-1 | TRBV15 | . | CATSRETTLNEQFF | TGTGCCACCAGCAGAGAGACGACCCTCAATGAGCAGTTCTTC
15 | . | TRBJ2-5 | TRBV7-2 | . | CASSPQTSFRETQYF | TGTGCCAGCAGCCCGCAGACTAGTTTTAGGGAGACCCAGTACTTC
12 | . | TRBJ1-3 | TRBV5-5 | . | CASTPRGNTIYF | TGTGCCAGCACCCCGCGAGGAAACACCATATATTTT
15 | . | TRBJ2-3 | TRBV5-6 | . | CASSKRGLAVGTQYF | TGTGCCAGCAGCAAACGGGGGCTAGCTGTCGGTACGCAGTATTTT
14 | . | TRBJ1-1 | TRBV7-9 | . | CASSPGTSNTEAFF | TGTGCCAGCAGCCCAGGGACATCGAACACTGAAGCTTTCTTT
14 | . | TRBJ2-7 | TRBV12-5 | once | CASAQNLVHYEQYF | TGTGCTAGTGCCCAGAATCTCGTACACTACGAGCAGTACTTC
16 | . | TRBJ1-2 | TRBV7-3 | . | CASSLEGTPSNYGYTF | TGTGCCAGCAGCTTAGAGGGAACTCCCTCTAACTATGGCTACACCTTC
16 | . | TRBJ2-3 | TRBV5-4 | . | CASSRGPSLLTDTQYF | TGTGCCAGCAGCCGGGGGCCCTCGCTCCTCACAGATACGCAGTATTTT
15 | TRBD1 | TRBJ2-1 | TRBV11-2 | . | CASSLGQGRRNEQFF | TGTGCCAGCAGCTTGGGACAGGGAAGGAGGAATGAGCAGTTCTTC
14 | TRBD2 | TRBJ2-1 | TRBV7-9 | . | CASRVGGSYNEQFF | TGTGCCAGTAGGGTCGGGGGGTCCTACAATGAGCAGTTCTTC
15 | TRBD2 | TRBJ2-5 | TRBV4-2 | . | CASSQEGTNQETQYF | TGTGCCAGCAGCCAAGAGGGGACTAACCAAGAGACCCAGTACTTC
14 | . | TRBJ1-6 | TRBV27 | . | CASRLRNNNSPLHF | TGTGCCAGCAGGCTTCGGAATAACAATTCACCCCTCCACTTT
14 | . | TRBJ1-6 | TRBV23-1 | . | CASSPRYGESPLHF | TGCGCCAGCAGTCCCCGCTACGGGGAATCACCCCTCCACTTT
12 | . | TRBJ1-2 | TRBV6-1 | . | CASSEDIYGYTF | TGTGCCAGCAGTGAGGACATCTATGGCTACACCTTC
16 | TRBD2 | TRBJ2-3 | TRBV7-3 | . | CASSARLSGRADTQYF | TGTGCCAGCAGCGCGCGACTGAGCGGGAGGGCCGATACGCAGTATTTT
13 | . | TRBJ1-2 | TRBV5-1 | . | CASSPPTDYGYTF | TGCGCCAGCAGCCCGCCTACTGACTATGGCTACACCTTC
12 | . | TRBJ2-7 | TRBV19 | . | CASSIQGYEQYF | TGTGCCAGTAGTATTCAGGGGTACGAGCAGTACTTC
10 | . | TRBJ1-2 | TRBV30 | . | CAWETRSYTF | TGTGCCTGGGAAACCCGGAGCTACACCTTC
16 | . | TRBJ1-1 | TRBV7-3 | . | CASSLRPGTVNTEAFF | TGTGCCAGCAGCTTACGTCCCGGGACGGTGAACACTGAAGCTTTCTTT
13 | . | TRBJ2-1 | TRBV9 | . | CASSVRTDNEQFF | TGTGCCAGCAGCGTAAGGACAGACAATGAGCAGTTCTTC
15 | TRBD2 | TRBJ2-1 | TRBV10-3 | . | CAIRGLAGVNNEQFF | TGTGCCATCAGGGGGCTAGCGGGAGTAAACAATGAGCAGTTCTTC
18 | TRBD1 | TRBJ2-6 | TRBV7-9 | . | CASRETGGNPSGANVLTF | TGTGCCAGCAGGGAGACAGGGGGAAACCCCTCTGGGGCCAACGTCCTGACTTTC
16 | TRBD1 | TRBJ1-2 | TRBV19 | . | CASSPSLDRGGYGYTF | TGTGCCAGTAGTCCTTCGTTGGACAGGGGCGGCTATGGCTACACCTTC
15 | . | TRBJ2-2 | TRBV7-3 | few | CASSPGTFNTGELFF | TGTGCCAGCAGCCCCGGGACTTTCAACACCGGGGAGCTGTTTTTT
16 | TRBD2 | TRBJ2-7 | TRBV19 | . | CASSTRLAGGGYEQYF | TGTGCCAGTAGTACGAGACTAGCGGGAGGAGGTTACGAGCAGTACTTC
16 | TRBD2 | TRBJ2-5 | TRBV5-4 | . | CASSAPGLAGEETQYF | TGTGCCAGCAGCGCTCCGGGACTAGCGGGAGAAGAGACCCAGTACTTC
16 | . | TRBJ1-3 | TRBV11-2 | . | CASSLFGAFSGNTIYF | TGTGCCAGCAGCTTATTCGGCGCCTTCTCTGGAAACACCATATATTTT
13 | . | TRBJ2-5 | TRBV18 | . | CASSPGSQETQYF | TGTGCCAGCTCACCAGGCTCTCAAGAGACCCAGTACTTC